A single sample gave rise to the 14 T cell receptor beta chains below, sequenced in a study of vaccination effects on CD4 cells after COVID-19. The ViraFEST assay expanded antigen-specific CD4+ T cells with viral peptide pools before sequencing. Culturing for roughly 10 days preceded CD4+ T cell isolation. Each vaccine recipient was nucleocapsid antibody negative and had no prior SARS-CoV-2 infection. Their antigen targets remain unknown. Here immunoSEQ multiplex PCR was the method, and the copy in TCRdb shows in-frame clones only, minus some. The top ten clones hold 9.5% to 15% of a sample with about 70,000 clones, over 70% of them seen once. This specimen consisted of CD4+ T cells from PBMCs cultured with SARS-CoV-2 spike peptides, obtained before COVID-19 vaccination. These receptors were taken from a human donor who received a COVID-19 vaccine.

This sequence joins TRBV5-1 and TRBJ1-6; D is uncertain. Trimming cost V 0 bases and J 8 bases, with 6 bases left between them. The CDR3 totals 13 residues. Germline values: CDR1 SGHRS, CDR2 YFSETQ. In DNA, the CDR3 is TGCGCCAGCAGCTTGGAAGGAGATTCACCCCTCCACTTT. Its protein product is CASSLEGDSPLHF.

The chain joins TRBV2 to TRBJ1-1; TRBD1 matches 7 bases. The V and J ends lost 4 bases and 1 base, in that order; junction bases with no gene match: 0. The CDR3 runs to 13 residues. In germline, CDR1 is SNHLY, CDR2 FYNNEI. For the CDR3, the DNA is TGTGCCAGCAGTGGACAGGGGAACACTGAAGCTTTCTTT. It specifies CASSGQGNTEAFF.

V and J are TRBV19 and TRBJ1-6, with a tentative D call TRBD1 (5 bases). Germline values: CDR1 LNHDA, CDR2 SQIVND (reference sequence). There are 13 residues in the CDR3. The V end lost 9 bases, the J end lost 4 bases, and 10 bases lay between the germline ends. In nucleotides, the CDR3 is TGTGCCAGCGCTCAGGGTTATAATTCACCCCTCCACTTT. It specifies CASAQGYNSPLHF.

CDR3: CASSLGQGRDWNTEAFF. In nucleotides, the CDR3 is TGTGCCAGCAGCCTGGGACAGGGTAGAGATTGGAACACTGAAGCTTTCTTT. J is TRBJ1-1 and V is TRBV9; 9 bases match TRBD1. The CDR3 spans 17 residues. V shed 4 bases and J 1 base; nucleotides not matched to a gene: 11. Germline V CDR1 and CDR2: SGDLS, YYNGEE.

This clone was seen only a few times. The chain links TRBV12-5 to TRBJ2-2, with D perhaps TRBD2 (5 bases). The CDR3 consists of 17 residues. Trimming stripped 6 bases from V and 2 bases from J, with 19 bases between. Per germline, CDR1 LGHNT and CDR2 FRNRAP. The CDR3 is CASGSGIGEGNTGELFF. Here the CDR3 DNA reads TGTGCTAGTGGCTCGGGGATTGGAGAGGGAAACACCGGGGAGCTGTTTTTT.

The V gene is TRBV28, the J gene TRBJ1-2; 10 bases line up with TRBD1. Germline CDR1 and CDR2: MDHEN and SYDVKM. The V segment lost 5 bases and the J segment 8 bases; nucleotides outside the gene matches: 11. The CDR3 is 15 amino acids. CDR3 region: CASSSAGTGEEGYTF. The DNA for the CDR3 is TGTGCCAGCAGTAGCGCCGGGACAGGGGAGGAAGGCTACACCTTC.

This chain joins TRBV19 and TRBJ1-5; 9 nucleotides agree with TRBD1. This CDR3 spans 15 amino acids. The germline gives CDR1 LNHDA, CDR2 SQIVND (reference sequence). Trimming cost V 6 bases and J 4 bases; bases outside gene matches: 7. DNA for the CDR3: TGTGCCAGTAGACCCCTACAGGGGGCGAATCAGCCCCAGCATTTT. Translating gives CASRPLQGANQPQHF.

The genes are TRBV4-1 and TRBJ2-5, with 11 bases that match TRBD2. In germline, CDR1 is MGHRA, CDR2 YSYEKL. The CDR3 loop spans 15 amino acids. J was trimmed by 5 bases and V by 1 base; bases with no gene match: 3. CDR3 protein: CASSQGPSGGETQYF. The CDR3 DNA reads TGCGCCAGCAGCCAAGGTCCTAGCGGGGGGGAGACCCAGTACTTC.

CDR3 protein: CASSSRDSSDTQYF. The CDR3 DNA sequence: TGTGCCAGCAGCTCTAGGGACAGCTCAGATACGCAGTATTTT. The chain links TRBV7-8 to TRBJ2-3; 7 nucleotides align to TRBD1. Germline trimming cut 4 bases from V and 4 bases from J; bases unmatched to any gene: 5. There are 14 residues in the CDR3. Germline CDR1 reads SGHVS; CDR2 reads FQNEAQ.

The chain is built from TRBV12-5 and TRBJ2-6; D is possibly TRBD2 (5 bases). The V and J ends lost 1 base and 0 bases respectively, with 10 bases between them. Germline V gene sequence: CDR1 LGHNT, CDR2 FRNRAP. This CDR3 has 17 residues. CDR3 residues: CASGLGTSSSGANVLTF. The CDR3 DNA is TGTGCTAGTGGTTTGGGGACTTCTAGCTCTGGGGCCAACGTCCTGACTTTC.

This clone turned up a few times. This chain links TRBV11-3 with TRBJ1-1, with a possible D match to TRBD1 (5 bases). V was clipped by 1 base and J by 1 base, with 7 bases between them. Looked up from germline, CDR1 is SGHNT and CDR2 is YENEEA. The CDR3 length is 14 residues. The CDR3 DNA reads as TGTGCCAGCAGCTTAGGGGGCTCGAACACTGAAGCTTTCTTT. This gives the protein CASSLGGSNTEAFF.

The chain has TRBV5-1 and TRBJ2-2; 9 nucleotides agree with TRBD2. Germline CDR1 is SGHRS and CDR2 is YFSETQ. The CDR3 is made up of 20 amino acids. Trimming removed 4 bases from V and 2 bases from J; junction bases left unmatched: 18. CDR3 sequence: CASSPYLPSGVMQNTGELFF. In DNA form, the CDR3 reads TGCGCCAGCAGCCCCTATCTCCCTAGCGGGGTCATGCAAAACACCGGGGAGCTGTTTTTT.

V is TRBV15 and J is TRBJ2-7; 10 nucleotides match TRBD1. The V and J ends lost 5 bases and 1 base, in that order; junction bases with no gene match: 5. Germline lookup yields CDR1 LNHNV and CDR2 YYDKDF (reference sequence). This CDR3 is 15 amino acids long. CDR3 coding DNA: TGTGCCACCAGCGATTGGACAGGGGGATCCTACGAGCAGTACGTC. Its protein product is CATSDWTGGSYEQYV.

The J gene is TRBJ2-5, the V gene TRBV3-1 (or the pseudogene TRBV3-2); the D gene is possibly TRBD1 (6 bases). This CDR3 is built from 15 residues. Trimming removed 1 base from V and 2 bases from J, with 11 bases in between. The germline V gene encodes CDR1 LGHDT and CDR2 YNNKEL (reference sequence). The CDR3 DNA reads as TGTGCCAGCAGCCAAGGGACAGTTTCACAAGAGACCCAGTACTTC. Its protein is CASSQGTVSQETQYF.